This T cell receptor beta chain was sequenced for a study of T cells in severe cutaneous drug reactions. Across the study: The ALDEN and Naranjo causality algorithms determined the culprit drug. Blister fluids or cells and PBMC were collected from patients in acute or recovery stage. Overall study results and limits: One public TCRbeta CDR3 appeared in all seven blister samples, averaging about 15%.

CDR3 length: 12 amino acids. Libraries were made by iRepertoire multiplex PCR with TCR subtype-specific primers for bulk and single-cell sequencing. TCRdb reprocessed the multiplex PCR reads; each CDR3 protein has one entry and no DNA is given. The ten top clones account for approximately 7%, within a sample of tens of thousands of distinct CDR3 sequences. Carbamazepine had induced Stevens-Johnson syndrome or toxic epidermal necrolysis in the sequenced donors. To note about this clonotype: Its antigen remains unidentified.

The sample consisted of PBMCs. This TCR was recovered from a human donor with toxic epidermal necrolysis, a severe cutaneous drug reaction. The V and J genes are TRBV12-3 or TRBV12-4 and TRBJ2-1. This CDR3 reads CASSPRRNEQFF.